This TCR beta chain was sequenced during a study of blood T cell repertoires in COVID-19 (dated by TCRdb to about 2020). About the investigation overall: The collaborator samples originated in the United States, Italy and Spain and spanned the acute and convalescent phases of COVID-19. Sample metadata almost always included a de-identified subject ID, COVID-19 status, age in years and sex. Samples were obtained from the ongoing ImmuneRACE study (first 160 participants) and from over 1,000 subjects provided by 6 global collaborators. The prospective study material was composed of cDNA or gDNA derived from T cells, B-cell-depleted T cells, or PBMCs. Where HLA class I and class II types were available, the types were taken from metadata supplied by the sample provider, not from assay-based typing. The repertoires were released in a freely available public database intended as a resource for research on the immune response to SARS-CoV-2. Subjects who had been exposed to COVID-19, were actively infected with it, or had recovered from it provided the deeply sampled blood TCRbeta repertoires that made up the dataset.

This clone occurred once. Its antigen remains unidentified. Base qualities are not provided; no much larger clone lies one nucleotide away. What the work shows at the level of the full study, not this receptor alone: Clinical and demographic metadata were provided uncurated, with the amount varying by source and participant.

The CDR3 spans 14 residues, from the cysteine through the phenylalanine. Only the CDR3 part of the read is kept: 42 bases, read in frame from the first base. Unmatched junction bases come to 3, with V trimmed by 5 bases and J by 1 base. According to the germline V gene, CDR1 reads SGHTA and CDR2 reads FQGNSA. TCRbeta CDR3 regions were amplified from genomic DNA using the immunoSEQ Assay, a bias-controlled multiplex PCR. The authors' analysis ran thus. The number of nucleated cells in each sample was estimated by amplification of reference gene primers within the assay. To quantify the absolute abundance of each unique TCRbeta CDR3 rearrangement, sequence reads were collapsed and filtered. For each sample, productive Simpson clonality was calculated as the square root of Simpson's diversity index across productive rearrangements. TCRdb retrieved this table from immuneACCESS and kept in-frame rearrangements only. Not all clones are present; in checked studies, unresolved V genes account for under half, and no reason is known for the remainder. V and J calls and clone size are those listed in that table; D and trimming were worked out from the DNA. This sample is represented by 160,000 or so clones; less than 90% of them were singletons. The ten biggest clones cover roughly 1.2% of the sample.

In the prospective study, participants were about 18 to 100 years old, resided in 20 to 30 geographic areas of the United States, and were enrolled through a virtual design. Cohort assignment in the prospective study relied on participant-reported clinical history from a screening survey and a study questionnaire. Each participant in the prospective study had whole blood, serum and a nasopharyngeal or oropharyngeal swab collected by mobile phlebotomists. Prospective study participants could optionally give additional blood draws and questionnaires over a roughly two-month period. Prospective study blood samples were shipped either frozen or at room temperature before DNA extraction.

The chain is assembled from TRBV7-2 and TRBJ2-5; TRBD2 matches 8 bases in the middle. The sample comprised PBMCs or T cells enriched from blood (not recorded which). The receptor was derived from a human donor with acute COVID-19. The donor label of this sample is uncertain. The CDR3 protein is CASSHSGGQETQYF. The nucleotide sequence is TGTGCCAGCAGCCACAGCGGGGGCCAAGAGACCCAGTACTTC.